One and the same sample provided the 23 T cell receptor beta chains below, sequenced in a study of response to subunit inactivated influenza vaccine. Via MiXCR, TCRdb re-called the RT-PCR reads, giving one row per CDR3 protein. The sample yields 550,000 to 600,000 distinct CDR3 sequences, 12% seen once. Sequencing used PBMCs from blood, obtained on the day of vaccination. These receptors were obtained from a man aged 45-65 years who received an inactivated influenza vaccine.

In this sample, this clonotype turned up a few times. CDR3 DNA sequence: TGTGCCAGCAGTGGGGACAGGGTTGGCAATCAGCCCCAGCATTTT. Translating it yields CASSGDRVGNQPQHF. The chain joins TRBV2 to TRBJ1-5; 9 nucleotides agree with TRBD1. The CDR3 contains 15 residues. V was pared by 4 bases and J by 2 bases, with 3 bases of the junction left unmatched. Germline loops: CDR1 SNHLY, CDR2 FYNNEI. Together with reference TRBV2 and TRBJ1-5, the CDR3 gives the full variable domain: EPEVTQTPSHQVTQMGQEVILRCVPISNHLYFYWYRQILGQKVEFLVSFYNNEISEKSEIFDDQFSVERPDGSNFTLKIRSTKLEDSAMYFCASSGDRVGNQPQHFGDGTRLSIL.

There are many counts of this clonotype. The rearrangement joins TRBV25-1 to TRBJ2-1; D may be TRBD2 (6 bases). This CDR3 has 19 residues. The V and J ends lost 0 bases and 2 bases respectively, with 20 bases between them. The germline CDR1 and CDR2 sequences are MGHDK and SYGVNS. CDR3 sequence reads: CASSEYPTDSGPTYNEQFF. In DNA, the CDR3 is TGTGCCAGCAGTGAATACCCGACAGATAGCGGACCGACCTACAATGAGCAGTTCTTC.

This clonotype was picked up a small number of times. V usage is TRBV5-6 and J usage is TRBJ2-7; the D gene is possibly TRBD2 (6 bases). The CDR3 extends over 15 amino acids. V shed 1 base and J shed 9 bases, with 20 bases lying between them. Germline-derived CDR1 and CDR2 are SGHDT and YYEEEE. The CDR3 DNA is TGTGCCAGCAGCTTGTCATTGGCAGGTGGAGGGGTGCAGTACTTC. It codes for CASSLSLAGGGVQYF.

J is TRBJ2-7 and V is TRBV28, with 10 bases fitting TRBD1. The CDR3 is 15 residues long. Germline values: CDR1 MDHEN, CDR2 SYDVKM. J lost 2 bases, V lost 5 bases, and 6 bases had no gene match. The CDR3 sequence is CASSGGQGIAYEQYF. CDR3 bases: TGTGCCAGCAGTGGGGGACAGGGGATCGCCTACGAGCAGTACTTC.

This clonotype was recorded a few times. The chain is built from TRBV29-1 and TRBJ1-3; D not certain. V was shortened by 3 bases and J by 2 bases, with 5 bases between the two germline ends. CDR1 and CDR2 (germline): SQVTM, ANQGSEA. This CDR3 is built from 12 residues. As DNA, the CDR3 is TGCAGCGTTGACACTCCTGGAAACACCATATATTTT. Translated, it gives CSVDTPGNTIYF. The full variable domain, in which reference TRBV29-1 and TRBJ1-3 provide the parts outside the CDR3, is SAVISQKPSRDICQRGTSLTIQCQVDSQVTMMFWYRQQPGQSLTLIATANQGSEATYESGFVIDKFPISRPNLTFSTLTVSNMSPEDSSIYLCSVDTPGNTIYFGEGSWLTVV.

This clonotype has more than one count but fewer than ten. CDR3 region: CASSETERAVGELFF. The CDR3 nucleotides read TGTGCCAGCAGCGAGACCGAGAGGGCCGTCGGGGAGCTGTTTTTT. The J gene is TRBJ2-2, the V gene TRBV9; TRBD2 is a possible D gene (5 bases). The CDR3 consists of 15 residues. V lost 3 bases to trimming and J lost 7 bases, with 16 bases between them. Germline lookup yields CDR1 SGDLS and CDR2 YYNGEE. The entire variable domain, with the rest obtained from reference TRBV9 and TRBJ2-2, is as follows: DSGVTQTPKHLITATGQRVTLRCSPRSGDLSVYWYQQSLDQGLQFLIQYYNGEERAKGNILERFSAQQFPDLHSELNLSSLELGDSALYFCASSETERAVGELFFGEGSRLTVL.

The rearrangement links TRBV12-3 or TRBV12-4 to TRBJ2-1; TRBD1 matches at 8 bases. V shed 4 bases, J shed 7 bases, and the junction held 6 bases outside the gene matches. The CDR3 totals 14 residues. The CDR3 DNA reads as TGTGCCAGCAGTTCTCTTAACAGGGGGAATGAGCAGTTCTTC. Protein product: CASSSLNRGNEQFF.

This clonotype was seen ten or more times. V and J are TRBV7-2 and TRBJ2-5; a weak D match, TRBD2 (6 bases). V lost 2 bases and J lost 2, with 15 bases in between. Germline V gives CDR1 SGHTA, CDR2 FQGNSA. The CDR3 spans 16 residues. This CDR3 is CASSLSIGRQQETQYF. The CDR3, as DNA: TGTGCCAGCAGCTTAAGTATCGGGAGACAGCAAGAGACCCAGTACTTC.

A few counts support this clonotype. This chain joins TRBV6-2 or TRBV6-3 and TRBJ1-3, with D possibly matching TRBD1 (5 bases). V dropped 6 bases and J dropped 0 bases, with 12 bases sitting between them. This CDR3 is built from 15 residues. Germline V gives CDR1 MNHEY, CDR2 SVGEGT. For the CDR3, the DNA is TGTGCCAGCAGAGCGCGGGACCGCTCTGGAAACACCATATATTTT. Translated, it gives CASRARDRSGNTIYF.

The sample holds one count of this clonotype. The chain joins TRBV5-6 to TRBJ2-3, with 11 bases fitting TRBD2. This CDR3 is built from 18 residues. V shed 2 bases, J shed 0 bases, and the junction held 8 bases outside the gene matches. CDR1 is SGHDT and CDR2 is YYEEEE in the germline V gene. CDR3 DNA sequence: TGTGCCAGCAGCTTTGAAAGGACTAGCGGGCTTAGCACAGATACGCAGTATTTT. Translated: CASSFERTSGLSTDTQYF.

The V and J genes are TRBV12-3 or TRBV12-4 and TRBJ2-7, with D possibly matching TRBD2 (6 bases). The CDR3 covers 13 residues. V lost 7 bases and J lost 3, with 13 bases in between. The CDR3 coding sequence is TGTGCCAGCACTAATCGGGAGCGCTACGAGCAGTACTTC. Its protein product is CASTNRERYEQYF.

This clonotype has more than one count but fewer than ten. The chain is built from TRBV6-1 and TRBJ2-7; D unclear. Deletions cut 4 bases from V and 7 bases from J, with 8 bases between. Per germline, CDR1 MNHNS and CDR2 SASEGT. The CDR3 is 11 residues long. Here the CDR3 reads CASSVYTEQYF. CDR3 DNA sequence: TGTGCCAGCAGTGTGTACACGGAGCAGTACTTC.

This clonotype occurred many times. The chain joins TRBV12-3 or TRBV12-4 to TRBJ2-1; 7 bases fit TRBD2. Trimming removed 5 bases from V and 16 bases from J; junction bases left unmatched: 11. CDR3 length: 12 residues. CDR3 region: CASSPIPGGGFF. For the CDR3, the DNA is TGTGCCAGCAGTCCCATTCCGGGGGGAGGATTCTTC.

The V call is TRBV12-3 or TRBV12-4, the J call TRBJ1-6; no reliable D call. V dropped 2 bases and J dropped 7 bases, with 15 bases sitting between them. The CDR3 length is 16 residues. The CDR3 is CASSLHQGRGNSPLHF. The CDR3 DNA reads TGTGCCAGCAGTTTACATCAAGGGAGAGGCAATTCACCCCTCCACTTT.

This clonotype was seen a few times. The V gene is TRBV20-1, the J gene TRBJ1-1; a weak D match, TRBD1 (6 bases). The germline CDR1 and CDR2 sequences are DFQATT and SNEGSKA (reference sequence). The CDR3 consists of 12 residues. V was shortened by 6 bases and J by 5 bases, with 13 bases between the two germline ends. CDR3 sequence: CSAIGGGTEAFF. The DNA for the CDR3 is TGCAGTGCGATAGGGGGGGGAACTGAAGCTTTCTTT.

This clonotype was detected a few times. The CDR3 reads CATSDSGLPRGTDTQYF. CDR3 sequence (DNA): TGTGCCACCAGTGACTCCGGACTCCCCAGGGGCACAGATACGCAGTATTTT. V usage is TRBV24-1 and J usage is TRBJ2-3; D may be TRBD1 or TRBD2 (5 bases each). This CDR3 is built from 17 residues. Deletions cut 4 bases from V and 1 base from J, with 17 bases between. CDR1 is KGHDR, CDR2 SFDVKD, per germline.

This clonotype was counted a few times. This chain links TRBV4-3 with TRBJ2-2; D might be TRBD1 (6 bases). CDR1 is LGHNA, CDR2 YSLEER, per germline. The CDR3 consists of 18 residues. Trimming stripped 0 bases from V and 4 bases from J, with 18 bases between. The CDR3 is CASSQDDGTRGTTGELFF. The DNA of the CDR3 is TGCGCCAGCAGCCAAGATGATGGGACCAGGGGCACCACCGGGGAGCTGTTTTTT.

This clonotype was counted a few times. The J gene is TRBJ1-2, the V gene TRBV11-2; D unclear. The V end was cut by 1 base, the J end by 7 bases, with 7 bases between. This CDR3 has 12 amino acids. Germline-derived CDR1 and CDR2 are SGHAT and FQNNGV. For the CDR3, the DNA is TGTGCCAGCAGCTTAGTGGAGGGTGGCTACACCTTC. This encodes CASSLVEGGYTF.

V usage is TRBV12-3 or TRBV12-4 and J usage is TRBJ1-2; D unresolved. V lost 1 base and J 3 bases, leaving 6 bases between the germline ends. This CDR3 contains 13 residues. CDR3 in amino acids: CASSLEPDYGYTF. CDR3 nucleotide sequence: TGTGCCAGCAGTTTAGAACCGGACTATGGCTACACCTTC.

This clonotype was picked up many times. This chain joins TRBV20-1 and TRBJ2-4, with 7 bases fitting TRBD1. In germline, CDR1 is DFQATT, CDR2 SNEGSKA (reference sequence). This CDR3 has 14 amino acids. Losses at the gene ends were 3 bases for V and 3 bases for J; bases not matched to a gene: 5. The CDR3 loop reads CSARVYRGKNIQYF. Here the CDR3 DNA reads TGCAGTGCTAGGGTCTACAGGGGCAAAAACATTCAGTACTTC.

The CDR3 nucleotides read TGCGCCAGCGGGGTGAGGGGACCCGCAGATACGCAGTATTTT. It codes for CASGVRGPADTQYF. This chain links TRBV10-2 with TRBJ2-3; D tentatively reads TRBD1 or TRBD2 (5 bases each). Germline CDR1 and CDR2: WSHSY and SAAADI. Trimming shortened V by 8 bases and J by 4 bases, and 16 bases separated the two germline ends. CDR3 length: 14 residues.

DNA of the CDR3: TGTGCCAGCAGCTTGGGTTCCCTAGCGGGAGCTCGCGAGCAGTACTTC. Its translation is CASSLGSLAGAREQYF. This chain links TRBV5-6 with TRBJ2-7; 10 nucleotides align to TRBD2. In germline, CDR1 is SGHDT, CDR2 YYEEEE. V lost 0 bases, J lost 6 bases, and 9 bases stayed unmatched. The CDR3 totals 16 residues.

This clonotype was counted a few times. The V gene is TRBV15, the J gene TRBJ2-2; no firm D call. The CDR3 is 14 amino acids. V was pared by 1 base and J by 1 base, with 4 bases between. Per germline, CDR1 LNHNV and CDR2 YYDKDF (reference sequence). This CDR3 is CATSRAKNTGELFF. As DNA, the CDR3 is TGTGCCACCAGCAGAGCGAAGAACACCGGGGAGCTGTTTTTT.